This TCR beta chain emerged from a study of beta chain features in type 1 diabetes (dated by TCRdb to between 2018 and 2020). Describing the broader study: No differences in mean age, gender distribution, total cell number or subset yield were found between patients and healthy donors. The study compared the TCRB repertoires of sorted circulating CD4+ T cell subsets in recently diagnosed type 1 diabetes patients with those in matched healthy donors. Regulatory and stem cell-like memory subsets were obtained from only 8 patients and about eight healthy donors, while naive and central memory subsets were obtained from all 30 or so donors. A total of 90 million to 140 million sorted cells were examined across all samples, and RNA yield correlated strongly with the number of cells per subset. General study outcomes and caveats: The naive, central memory and regulatory TCRB repertoires appeared to resemble one another more closely among patients than among healthy donors. At VDJ recombination sites, type 1 diabetes patients had fewer insertions and more deleted nucleotides, which implies abnormalities in thymic rearrangement. Type 1 diabetes patients showed a moderate but significant shortening of TCRB CDR3 length in all four CD4+ subsets. PCR may preferentially amplify shorter templates, but because patient and control samples were amplified and corrected together, any resulting skew would affect both groups equally. Only small numbers of individuals were included in the HLA sub-analyses, which left unresolved whether HLA type had any influence on TCRB rearrangement. Because cDNA rather than genomic DNA was sequenced, highly expressing activated cells could have been over-represented, although no difference in activation and CD3 levels was found between groups.

The High Capacity cDNA Reverse Transcription Kit was used to reverse transcribe all of the isolated RNA, meaning that expressed TCRB transcripts were what got sequenced. Deep immunoSEQ sequencing was applied to naive, central memory and regulatory T cell samples, giving an average of roughly 3.5 million total reads per sample. Sorted cells were lysed in RLT buffer and RNA was extracted with DNase-treated RNeasy Micro or Mini kits, depending on cell number. Each cell subset was processed on its own to prevent cross-contamination, while patient and healthy donor samples were processed together. TCRB sequences were amplified from cDNA with the immunoSEQ multiplex PCR, producing 87-bp fragments spanning the CDR3 region. Sequencing of the amplicons was performed on the Illumina HiSeq platform. The paper's processing steps were these. Synthetic template baselines were used to correct PCR bias computationally, reads within Hamming distance 2 were collapsed, and singletons that could not be merged were discarded. Reads were aligned against IMGT to assign V, D and J genes, CDR3 length and insertions or deletions at six rearrangement sites. Clonotype counts were normalized to sorted cell number within each subset before computing true diversity and Gini coefficients with the tcR R package. The overlap coefficient, calculated on TCRB nucleotide sequences, was used to measure repertoire sharing. As a proxy for the pre-selection repertoire, out-of-frame TCRB sequences from naive cells were analyzed. TCRdb stores this immuneACCESS table with in-frame sequences only. Part of the clones is absent; in the studies checked, under half of the shortfall reflects unresolved V genes, and no reason is known for the rest. That table supplies the V and J calls and clone size; D and trimming were determined from the DNA. Present in this sample are around 500,000 clones, roughly an eighth of which were seen just once. 0.045% to 0.05% of the sample lies in the top ten.

On this clone: There is no known antigen for this receptor. Base quality data are lacking; no much larger clone is found one base away.

Reading from cysteine to phenylalanine, the CDR3 counts 15 amino acids. This entry keeps only the CDR3 DNA: 45 bases, framed from base 1. V lost 3 bases and J lost 2 bases; the stretch between them is 14 bases long. The germline V gene provides CDR1 SGHTA and CDR2 FQGNSA. A single peripheral blood draw of 90 to 150 mL on average was collected from each donor into heparinised tubes. Naive, central memory, regulatory and stem cell-like memory CD4+ T cells were sorted on a BD FACSAria II using a panel including CD45RO, CCR7, CD25, CD127, CD95 and CD27. Every sorted population had a purity above 95%. PBMCs were separated immediately by Lymphoprep density gradient centrifugation and were stained directly, without being cultured. So that batch effects would be minimized, each experiment stained and sorted samples in pairs, pairing one healthy donor with one patient.

What was sequenced was naive CD4+ T cells from blood. The sample's cell subset or site label is to be understood as: true naive CD4+ T cells. This TCR came from a woman between 18 and 29 years old in good health. The chain joins TRBV7-2 to TRBJ2-7, with no confidently assigned D gene. For the CDR3, the sequence is CASSFSGRIPYEQYF. The DNA sequence is TGTGCCAGCAGCTTCTCAGGCCGGATCCCCTACGAGCAGTACTTC.